This T cell receptor (beta chain) was captured in a study of human T cells and chemical hapten exposure. Whole-study context: On the upper back, patch tests were applied with 0.01% DPC and read at 6 days.

The CDR3 has 15 residues. In germline, CDR1 is MDHEN, CDR2 SYDVKM. V was shortened by 7 bases and J by 2 bases, with 16 bases between the two germline ends. From the RACE reads, TCRdb called clonotypes with MiXCR, one entry per CDR3 protein. The sample has 56,000 or so distinct CDR3 sequences, roughly 9% seen once. The time point: pre-sensitization, week 0. As to treatment: therapeutic diphenylcyclopropenone sensitization with weekly scalp DPC. Blood, whole and unfractionated, served as the source for total RNA extraction. This clonotype was detected a few times. Sequenced material: whole blood, taken in connection with sensitization to the hapten diphenylcyclopropenone (DPC). This chain links TRBV28 with TRBJ2-3; D is unclear. The source is a woman aged 25-40 years with alopecia areata. Some clones in this sample may be carry-over from other donors' samples. DNA for the CDR3: TGTGCCAGCAATAACCCGGGCCCCTCCACAGATACGCAGTATTTT. Translated, it gives CASNNPGPSTDTQYF.